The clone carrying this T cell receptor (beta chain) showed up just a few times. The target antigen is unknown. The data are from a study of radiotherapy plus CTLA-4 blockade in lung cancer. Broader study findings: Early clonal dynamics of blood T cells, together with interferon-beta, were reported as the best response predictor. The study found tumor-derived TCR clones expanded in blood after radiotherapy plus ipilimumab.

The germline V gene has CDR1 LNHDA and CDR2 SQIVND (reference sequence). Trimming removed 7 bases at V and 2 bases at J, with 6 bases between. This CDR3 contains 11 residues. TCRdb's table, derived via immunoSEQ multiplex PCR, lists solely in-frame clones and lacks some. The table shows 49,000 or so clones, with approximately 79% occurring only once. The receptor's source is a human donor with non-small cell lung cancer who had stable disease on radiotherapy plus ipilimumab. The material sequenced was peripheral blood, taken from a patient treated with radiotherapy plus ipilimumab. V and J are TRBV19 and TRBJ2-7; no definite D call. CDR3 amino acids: CASTLAYEQYV. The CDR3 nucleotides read TGTGCCAGTACCCTCGCCTACGAGCAGTACGTC.